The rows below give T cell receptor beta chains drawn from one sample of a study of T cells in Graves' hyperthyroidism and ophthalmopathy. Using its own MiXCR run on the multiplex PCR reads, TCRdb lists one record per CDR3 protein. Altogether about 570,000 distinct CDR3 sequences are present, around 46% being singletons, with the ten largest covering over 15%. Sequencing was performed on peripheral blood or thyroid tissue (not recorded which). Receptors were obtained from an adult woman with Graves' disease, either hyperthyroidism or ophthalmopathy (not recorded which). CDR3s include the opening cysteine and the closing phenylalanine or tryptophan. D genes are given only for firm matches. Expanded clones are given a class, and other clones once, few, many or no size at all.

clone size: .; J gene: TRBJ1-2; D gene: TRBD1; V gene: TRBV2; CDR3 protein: CASSGDRGLGYTF; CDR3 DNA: TGTGCCAGCAGTGGGGACAGGGGGCTTGGCTACACCTTC
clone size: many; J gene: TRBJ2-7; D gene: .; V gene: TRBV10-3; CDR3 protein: CATREFRDEQYF; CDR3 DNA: TGTGCCACCAGGGAGTTTCGGGACGAGCAGTACTTC
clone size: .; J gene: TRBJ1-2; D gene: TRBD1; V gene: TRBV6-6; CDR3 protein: CASSYPDRDDYGYTF; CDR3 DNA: TGTGCCAGCAGTTACCCGGACAGGGACGACTATGGCTACACCTTC
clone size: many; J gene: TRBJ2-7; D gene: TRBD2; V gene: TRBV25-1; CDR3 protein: CASSEPGLANYEQYF; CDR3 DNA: TGTGCCAGCAGTGAACCGGGACTAGCCAACTACGAGCAGTACTTC
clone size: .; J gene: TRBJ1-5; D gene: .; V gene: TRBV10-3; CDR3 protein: CAISVSGFGNQPQHF; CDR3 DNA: TGTGCCATCAGTGTCTCAGGGTTCGGCAATCAGCCCCAGCATTTT
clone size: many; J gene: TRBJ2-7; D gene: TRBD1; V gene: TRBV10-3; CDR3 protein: CATSGQGIDEQYF; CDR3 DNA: TGTGCCACCTCGGGACAGGGAATCGACGAGCAGTACTTC
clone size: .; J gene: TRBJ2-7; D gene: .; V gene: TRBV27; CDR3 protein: CASSDGRYSYEQYF; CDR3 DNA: TGTGCCAGCAGCGACGGACGTTACTCCTACGAGCAGTACTTC
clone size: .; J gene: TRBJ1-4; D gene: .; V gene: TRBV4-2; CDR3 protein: CASSSTRGFNEKLFF; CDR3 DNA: TGTGCCAGCAGCAGCACTAGGGGTTTTAATGAAAAACTGTTTTTT
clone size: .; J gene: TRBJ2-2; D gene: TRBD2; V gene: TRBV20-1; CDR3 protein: CSDGTSGGELFF; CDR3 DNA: TGCAGTGACGGAACTAGCGGCGGGGAGCTGTTTTTT
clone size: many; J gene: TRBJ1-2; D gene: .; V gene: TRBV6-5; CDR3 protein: CASRRSTSYGYTF; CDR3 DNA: TGTGCCAGCAGACGCTCCACTTCCTATGGCTACACCTTC
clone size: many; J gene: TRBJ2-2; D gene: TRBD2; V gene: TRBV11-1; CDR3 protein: CASSLVPGGRTGELFF; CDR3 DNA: TGTGCCAGCAGCTTAGTTCCGGGGGGACGGACCGGGGAGCTGTTTTTT
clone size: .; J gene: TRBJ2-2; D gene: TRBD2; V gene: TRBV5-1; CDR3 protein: CASSPGTSGRTPNTGELFF; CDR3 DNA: TGCGCCAGCAGCCCCGGGACTAGCGGGAGGACACCGAACACCGGGGAGCTGTTTTTT
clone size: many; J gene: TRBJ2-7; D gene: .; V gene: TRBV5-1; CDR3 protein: CASSLGTSGYYEQYF; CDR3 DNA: TGCGCCAGCAGCTTGGGTACTAGTGGGTATTACGAGCAGTACTTC
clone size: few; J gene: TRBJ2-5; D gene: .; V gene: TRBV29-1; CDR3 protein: CSVGRHQETQYF; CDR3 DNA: TGCAGCGTTGGCAGGCATCAGGAGACCCAGTACTTC
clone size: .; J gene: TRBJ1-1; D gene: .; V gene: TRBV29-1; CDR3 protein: CSVGGPDEAFF; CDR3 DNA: TGCAGCGTTGGAGGGCCTGATGAAGCTTTCTTT
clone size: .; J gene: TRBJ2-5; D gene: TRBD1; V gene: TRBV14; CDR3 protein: CASERQGAQTQYF; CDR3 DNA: TGTGCCAGCGAGAGACAGGGCGCGCAGACCCAGTACTTC
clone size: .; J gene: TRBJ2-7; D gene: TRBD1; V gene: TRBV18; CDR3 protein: CASSPGDRTPYEQYF; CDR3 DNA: TGTGCCAGCTCACCGGGGGACAGGACCCCCTACGAGCAGTACTTC
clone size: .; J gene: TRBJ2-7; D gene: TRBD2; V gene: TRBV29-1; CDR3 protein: CSVQEREGDYEQYF; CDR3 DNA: TGCAGCGTACAAGAAAGGGAGGGAGACTACGAGCAGTACTTC
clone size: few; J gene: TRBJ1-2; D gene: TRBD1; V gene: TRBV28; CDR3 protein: CASSAPGTGLRGYTF; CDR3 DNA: TGTGCCAGCAGTGCCCCCGGGACAGGGCTTAGAGGCTACACCTTC
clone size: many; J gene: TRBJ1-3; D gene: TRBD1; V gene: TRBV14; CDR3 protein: CASSQLGQTNTIYF; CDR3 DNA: TGTGCCAGCAGCCAATTGGGACAGACGAACACCATATATTTT
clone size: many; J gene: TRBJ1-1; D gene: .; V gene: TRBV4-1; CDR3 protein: CASSLERRNTEAFF; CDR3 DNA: TGCGCCAGCAGCCTAGAGCGCCGGAACACTGAAGCTTTCTTT
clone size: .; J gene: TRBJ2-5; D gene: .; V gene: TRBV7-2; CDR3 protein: CASSLGRVAETQYF; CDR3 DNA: TGTGCCAGCAGCTTAGGAAGGGTCGCGGAGACCCAGTACTTC
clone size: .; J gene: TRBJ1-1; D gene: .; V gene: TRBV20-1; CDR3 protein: CSASRGSDTEAFF; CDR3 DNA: TGCAGTGCTTCCAGGGGATCGGATACTGAAGCTTTCTTT
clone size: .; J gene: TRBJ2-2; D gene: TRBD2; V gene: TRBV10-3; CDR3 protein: CAISGSGTTNTGELFF; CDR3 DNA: TGTGCCATCAGTGGGTCAGGGACTACGAACACCGGGGAGCTGTTTTTT
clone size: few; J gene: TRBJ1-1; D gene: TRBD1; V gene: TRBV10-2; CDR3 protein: CASTRTGSTEAFF; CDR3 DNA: TGCGCCAGCACACGGACAGGGAGCACTGAAGCTTTCTTT
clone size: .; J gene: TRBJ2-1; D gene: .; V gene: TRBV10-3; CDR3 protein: CAISEDRASYNEQFF; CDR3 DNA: TGTGCCATCAGTGAGGACCGAGCATCCTACAATGAGCAGTTCTTC
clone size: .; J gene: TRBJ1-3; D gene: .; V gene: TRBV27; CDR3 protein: CASSYRASGNTIYF; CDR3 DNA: TGTGCCAGCAGTTATCGGGCGTCCGGAAACACCATATATTTT
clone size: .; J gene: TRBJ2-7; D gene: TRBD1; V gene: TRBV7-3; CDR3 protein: CASSLRVMNTGQNF; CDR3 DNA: TGTGCCAGCAGCTTAAGAGTCATGAACACGGGACAGAACTTC
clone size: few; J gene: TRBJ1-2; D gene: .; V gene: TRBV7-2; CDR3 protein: CASTRGNGYTF; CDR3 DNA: TGTGCCAGCACCCGAGGGAACGGCTACACCTTC
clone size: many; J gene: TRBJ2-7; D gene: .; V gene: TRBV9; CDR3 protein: CASSVDAGYYGEQYF; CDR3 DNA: TGTGCCAGCAGCGTAGACGCGGGGTACTATGGAGAGCAGTACTTC
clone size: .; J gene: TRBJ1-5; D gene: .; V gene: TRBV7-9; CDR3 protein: CASSGTLTPQHF; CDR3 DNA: TGTGCCAGCAGCGGTACTTTAACGCCCCAGCATTTT
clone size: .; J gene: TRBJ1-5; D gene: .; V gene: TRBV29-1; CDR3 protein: CSVRQGPNQPQHF; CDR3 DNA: TGCAGCGTCCGGCAGGGGCCAAATCAGCCCCAGCATTTT
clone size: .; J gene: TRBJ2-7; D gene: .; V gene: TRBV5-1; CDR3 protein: CASSLEGPRDEQYF; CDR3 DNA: TGCGCCAGCAGCTTGGAAGGGCCTCGAGACGAGCAGTACTTC
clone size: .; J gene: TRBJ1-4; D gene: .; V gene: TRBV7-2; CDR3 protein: CASSLRGGKLFF; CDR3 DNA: TGTGCCAGCAGCCTACGGGGGGGAAAACTGTTTTTT
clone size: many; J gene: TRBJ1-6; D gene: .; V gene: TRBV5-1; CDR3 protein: CASSWGPTGTNSPLHF; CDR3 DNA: TGCGCCAGCAGCTGGGGGCCCACAGGGACCAATTCACCCCTCCACTTT
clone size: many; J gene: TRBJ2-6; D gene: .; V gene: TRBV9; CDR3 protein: CASSAHYSGANVLTF; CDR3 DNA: TGTGCCAGCAGCGCACACTACTCTGGGGCCAACGTCCTGACTTTC